Below, one T cell receptor (beta chain) is given with its context. Its antigen is undetermined. CDR3 length: 13 amino acids. The V end was cut by 10 bases, the J end by 5 bases, with 15 bases between. The germline CDR1 and CDR2 sequences are SNHLY and FYNNEI. The template, roughly 510 ng total RNA, yielded TCR beta cDNA made with a constant-region primer. Three nested multiplex PCR rounds, a slightly modified ARM-PCR method, built the TCR beta libraries. A C-beta reverse primer was combined with TRBV1-TRBV30 forward primers in the first two PCR rounds, and each round had about 10 cycles. TCRdb itself ran the multiplex PCR reads through MiXCR, one entry per CDR3 protein. The sample yields 75,000 to 90,000 distinct CDR3 sequences, 72% seen once. These data are taken from a study of tumor-infiltrating lymphocytes in primary liver carcinoma. Scientists recovered RNA and DNA together from roughly 20-30 mg of unsorted bulk tissue.

General study results and limits: Tumors had a top-250-clone fraction that was significantly higher than blood (p = 0.039).

The sequence came from a middle-aged man with primary liver carcinoma and hepatitis B virus infection. The chain joins TRBV2 to TRBJ2-1; D is possibly TRBD2 (6 bases). The sample comprised liver tumor tissue from sampling region 1. Subset here: tumor region T1, superior pole. DNA of the CDR3: TGTGCCAACAAGGCTAGCGCCAACAATGAGCAGTTCTTC. Its translation is CANKASANNEQFF.